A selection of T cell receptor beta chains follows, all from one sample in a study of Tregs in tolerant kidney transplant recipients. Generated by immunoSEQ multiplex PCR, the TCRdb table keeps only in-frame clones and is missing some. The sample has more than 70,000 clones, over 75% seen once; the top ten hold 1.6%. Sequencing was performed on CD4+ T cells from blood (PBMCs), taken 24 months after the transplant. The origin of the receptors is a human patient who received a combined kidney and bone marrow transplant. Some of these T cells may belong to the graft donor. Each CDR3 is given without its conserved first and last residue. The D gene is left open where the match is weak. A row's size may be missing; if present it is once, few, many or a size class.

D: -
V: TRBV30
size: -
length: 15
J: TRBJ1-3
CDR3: AWSAISGVFAGNTIY

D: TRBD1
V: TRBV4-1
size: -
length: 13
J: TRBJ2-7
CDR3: ASSQGQGARYEQY

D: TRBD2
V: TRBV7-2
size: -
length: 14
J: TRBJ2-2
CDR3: ASPTQLAVNTGELF

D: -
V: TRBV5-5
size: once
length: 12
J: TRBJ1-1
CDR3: ASSHSNSNTEAF

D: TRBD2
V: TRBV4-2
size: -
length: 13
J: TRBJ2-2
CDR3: ASSRQGLDAGELF

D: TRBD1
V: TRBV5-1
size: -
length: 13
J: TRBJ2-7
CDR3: ASSLGTGGRYEQY

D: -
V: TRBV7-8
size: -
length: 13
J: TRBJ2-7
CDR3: ASGPRVGIFYEQY

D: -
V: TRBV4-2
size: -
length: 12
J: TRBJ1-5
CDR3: ASSQVEFGQPQH

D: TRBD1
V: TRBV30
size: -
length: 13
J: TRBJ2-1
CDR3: AWSARDRGWNEQF

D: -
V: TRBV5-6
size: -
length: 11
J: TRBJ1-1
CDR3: ASSLGLNTEAF

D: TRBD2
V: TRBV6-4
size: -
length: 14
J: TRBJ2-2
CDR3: ASSAIGTRNTGELF